The rows below give T cell receptor beta chains drawn from one sample of a study of T cells in Graves' hyperthyroidism and ophthalmopathy. In TCRdb, the multiplex PCR reads were re-called with MiXCR into one record per CDR3 protein. The sample has hundreds of thousands of distinct CDR3 sequences, less than 15% seen once. Sequencing was performed on blood. These receptors all stem from a woman aged 18 to 35 with Graves' hyperthyroidism. CDR3s include the opening cysteine and the closing phenylalanine or tryptophan. D genes are given only for firm matches. Only part of the rows carry a size: once, few, many, or a class if the clone is expanded.

>TRBJ1-6|TRBV27|TRBD1|.|18
CASSGLDRRYSYNSPLHF
TGTGCCAGCAGCGGACTGGACAGGCGTTACTCCTATAATTCACCCCTCCACTTT
>TRBJ2-1|TRBV19|.|.|18
CASSIDALAVYSGDGQFF
TGTGCCAGTAGTATAGATGCGTTAGCGGTATATTCCGGGGACGGGCAGTTCTTC
>TRBJ2-5|TRBV2|.|many|11
CASGQTETQYF
TGTGCCAGCGGACAGACAGAGACCCAGTACTTC
>TRBJ2-1|TRBV7-9|TRBD1|.|15
CASSLAGQEYNEQFF
TGTGCCAGCAGCTTAGCCGGACAGGAATACAATGAGCAGTTCTTC
>TRBJ2-1|TRBV7-8|.|.|15
CASSSGVAEYNEQFF
TGTGCCAGCAGCTCCGGGGTAGCGGAATACAATGAGCAGTTCTTC
>TRBJ2-2|TRBV19|TRBD1|few|15
CASSRGTGYAGELFF
TGTGCCAGTAGTCGCGGGACAGGGTATGCCGGGGAGCTGTTTTTT
>TRBJ2-1|TRBV6-1|TRBD1|many|15
CASSKDRGAYNEQFF
TGTGCCAGCAGTAAGGACAGGGGCGCCTACAATGAGCAGTTCTTC
>TRBJ2-5|TRBV9|.|.|13
CASSALGRETQYF
TGTGCCAGCAGCGCCCTGGGGAGAGAGACCCAGTACTTC
>TRBJ2-5|TRBV25-1|.|few|15
CASSVSGAGQETQYF
TGTGCCAGCAGTGTATCAGGGGCCGGACAAGAGACCCAGTACTTC
>TRBJ2-2|TRBV7-3|.|few|15
CASSLFGGGVGELFF
TGTGCCAGCAGCTTATTCGGAGGGGGGGTCGGGGAGCTGTTTTTT
>TRBJ1-1|TRBV27|.|.|13
CASSLFRDTEAFF
TGTGCCAGCAGTTTATTTCGAGACACTGAAGCTTTCTTT
>TRBJ2-3|TRBV18|TRBD2|many|18
CASSQGTSGSRITDTQYF
TGTGCCAGCTCACAAGGGACTAGCGGGAGTCGGATCACAGATACGCAGTATTTT
>TRBJ2-2|TRBV28|TRBD2|many|17
CASSPTVTSGITGELFF
TGTGCCAGCAGTCCCACGGTAACTAGCGGAATCACCGGGGAGCTGTTTTTT
>TRBJ2-7|TRBV29-1|.|few|14
CSVSPEYTSYEQYF
TGCAGCGTGAGCCCGGAGTACACCTCCTACGAGCAGTACTTC
>TRBJ2-7|TRBV6-1|.|.|11
CASTEKKRQYF
TGTGCCAGCACCGAAAAGAAGCGGCAGTACTTC
>TRBJ2-7|TRBV11-2|TRBD2|few|15
CASSSLAGISYEQCF
TGTGCCAGCAGCTCATTAGCGGGTATCTCCTACGAGCAGTGCTTC
>TRBJ2-5|TRBV10-2|.|many|14
CASSENDRQETQYF
TGCGCCAGCAGTGAGAATGACAGGCAAGAGACCCAGTACTTC
>TRBJ1-2|TRBV12-3/TRBV12-4|TRBD1|many|14
CASSPRTGIGGYTF
TGTGCCAGCAGTCCCCGGACAGGGATCGGTGGCTACACCTTC
>TRBJ2-5|TRBV15|TRBD2|.|13
CASHPGGAETQYF
TGTGCCAGCCACCCGGGAGGGGCAGAGACCCAGTACTTC
>TRBJ2-7|TRBV18|TRBD1|many|16
CASSPPGTGRSYEQYF
TGTGCCAGCTCACCACCCGGGACAGGGAGATCCTACGAGCAGTACTTC
>TRBJ2-1|TRBV19|.|.|15
CASTQWGDPYNEQFF
TGTGCCAGTACTCAATGGGGGGATCCCTACAATGAGCAGTTCTTC
>TRBJ1-2|TRBV30|.|many|13
CAWKQLRVGGYTF
TGTGCCTGGAAGCAACTCAGGGTCGGGGGCTACACCTTC
>TRBJ2-5|TRBV5-6|.|.|16
CASSLGTAFQQETQYF
TGTGCCAGCAGCTTGGGGACAGCGTTCCAACAAGAGACCCAGTACTTC
>TRBJ2-1|TRBV19|.|.|14
CASSIRTSYNEQFF
TGTGCCAGTAGTATCCGGACCTCCTACAATGAGCAGTTCTTC
>TRBJ2-5|TRBV28|.|many|14
CASNRIGFQETQYF
TGTGCCAGCAACCGAATCGGGTTTCAAGAGACCCAGTACTTC
>TRBJ1-1|TRBV6-2/TRBV6-3|TRBD1|few|12
CASSRGYTEAFF
TGTGCCAGCAGCAGGGGGTACACTGAAGCTTTCTTT
>TRBJ2-7|TRBV5-6|TRBD1|many|15
CASSADQGAGYEQYF
TGTGCCAGCAGCGCCGATCAGGGGGCGGGCTACGAGCAGTACTTC
>TRBJ2-1|TRBV2|.|many|15
CASTQPRAFGNEQFF
TGTGCCAGCACCCAGCCGAGGGCATTTGGCAATGAGCAGTTCTTC
>TRBJ2-7|TRBV20-1|TRBD1|.|16
CSAVIPGQGPTYEQYF
TGCAGTGCTGTAATACCAGGACAGGGGCCGACCTACGAGCAGTACTTC
>TRBJ1-4|TRBV28|.|few|15
CASSLGQPRNEKLFF
TGTGCCAGCAGTTTAGGGCAGCCGCGTAATGAAAAACTGTTTTTT
>TRBJ2-7|TRBV29-1|.|.|15
CSVAGTETNSYEQYF
TGCAGCGTTGCCGGGACCGAAACAAACTCCTACGAGCAGTACTTC
>TRBJ1-4|TRBV29-1|.|few|11
CSVGKGEKLFF
TGCAGCGTTGGAAAGGGTGAAAAACTGTTTTTT
>TRBJ2-7|TRBV30|TRBD1|many|13
CALDSGTGFKQYF
TGTGCCTTGGACAGCGGGACAGGGTTCAAGCAGTACTTC
>TRBJ2-4|TRBV7-2|TRBD2|.|17
CASSLLGLAPQPYIQYF
TGTGCCAGCAGCTTACTTGGACTAGCGCCCCAGCCGTACATTCAGTACTTC
>TRBJ2-3|TRBV7-8|TRBD1|many|17
CASSPPRTGGLTDTQYF
TGTGCCAGCAGCCCACCCAGGACAGGGGGCCTCACAGATACGCAGTATTTT
>TRBJ2-7|TRBV18|.|few|14
CASSPGSLPYEQYF
TGTGCCAGCTCACCGGGCAGCTTACCCTACGAGCAGTACTTC
>TRBJ2-3|TRBV6-5|.|many|14
CASSYGPYTDTQYF
TGTGCCAGCAGTTACGGTCCGTACACAGATACGCAGTATTTT
>TRBJ2-4|TRBV12-3/TRBV12-4|TRBD1|many|13
CASKAGGQDIQYF
TGTGCCAGCAAGGCAGGGGGACAAGACATTCAGTACTTC
>TRBJ2-1|TRBV4-2|TRBD2|.|16
CASSQAFTSGTREQFF
TGTGCCAGCAGCCAGGCGTTCACTAGCGGGACGCGTGAGCAGTTCTTC
>TRBJ2-3|TRBV7-2|.|many|14
CASSRFLGVDTQYF
TGTGCCAGCAGCCGCTTCCTGGGGGTAGATACGCAGTATTTT
>TRBJ1-1|TRBV27|.|many|13
CASSFIGYTEAFF
TGTGCCAGCAGTTTTATTGGGTACACTGAAGCTTTCTTT
>TRBJ1-2|TRBV28|.|many|16
CASTVGGEGDPRGYTF
TGTGCCAGCACCGTGGGGGGCGAGGGCGATCCCCGTGGCTACACCTTC
>TRBJ1-2|TRBV2|TRBD1|many|15
CASSSTGTEMSGYTF
TGTGCCAGCAGTTCAACCGGGACAGAGATGTCTGGCTACACCTTC
>TRBJ2-1|TRBV19|TRBD1|few|13
CASGGGNYNEQFF
TGTGCCTCAGGGGGCGGAAACTACAATGAGCAGTTCTTC
>TRBJ2-1|TRBV2|TRBD1|.|18
CASRRGQVRAGSYNEQFF
TGTGCCAGCAGAAGGGGGCAGGTTAGGGCGGGCTCCTACAATGAGCAGTTCTTC
>TRBJ2-2|TRBV29-1|TRBD2|.|15
CSVENREAQRGELFF
TGCAGCGTTGAGAACCGGGAGGCCCAAAGGGGGGAGCTGTTTTTT
>TRBJ2-5|TRBV20-1|TRBD2|.|14
CSAPRIAGVETQYF
TGCAGTGCCCCCCGGATAGCGGGAGTAGAGACCCAGTACTTC
>TRBJ2-3|TRBV4-1|TRBD2|.|19
CASSQEDMSNSGGTDTQYF
TGCGCCAGCAGCCAAGAAGATATGTCGAATAGCGGGGGCACAGATACGCAGTATTTT
>TRBJ2-1|TRBV18|.|.|13
CASSPYLDNEQFF
TGTGCCAGCTCACCATATCTAGACAATGAGCAGTTCTTC
>TRBJ2-7|TRBV7-2|TRBD1|.|15
CASSSSPTGDTEQYF
TGTGCCAGCAGCTCCTCCCCGACAGGGGACACCGAGCAGTACTTC
>TRBJ2-1|TRBV28|TRBD2|many|15
CASSLRGGPWNEQFF
TGTGCCAGCAGTTTAAGGGGAGGGCCCTGGAATGAGCAGTTCTTC
>TRBJ2-3|TRBV6-2/TRBV6-3|.|many|16
CASSYSFMGATDTQYF
TGTGCCAGCAGTTACTCGTTTATGGGAGCAACAGATACGCAGTATTTT
>TRBJ2-1|TRBV6-5|TRBD2|.|13
CASSYLAGNEQFF
TGTGCCAGCAGTTACTTAGCGGGGAATGAGCAGTTCTTC
>TRBJ2-1|TRBV6-2/TRBV6-3|.|.|13
CASSLLEMYEQFF
TGTGCCAGCAGCTTACTAGAAATGTATGAGCAGTTCTTC
>TRBJ1-5|TRBV6-1|TRBD1|few|18
CASTSGRGIPYSNQPQHF
TGTGCCAGCACGTCGGGCAGGGGGATACCTTATAGCAATCAGCCCCAGCATTTT